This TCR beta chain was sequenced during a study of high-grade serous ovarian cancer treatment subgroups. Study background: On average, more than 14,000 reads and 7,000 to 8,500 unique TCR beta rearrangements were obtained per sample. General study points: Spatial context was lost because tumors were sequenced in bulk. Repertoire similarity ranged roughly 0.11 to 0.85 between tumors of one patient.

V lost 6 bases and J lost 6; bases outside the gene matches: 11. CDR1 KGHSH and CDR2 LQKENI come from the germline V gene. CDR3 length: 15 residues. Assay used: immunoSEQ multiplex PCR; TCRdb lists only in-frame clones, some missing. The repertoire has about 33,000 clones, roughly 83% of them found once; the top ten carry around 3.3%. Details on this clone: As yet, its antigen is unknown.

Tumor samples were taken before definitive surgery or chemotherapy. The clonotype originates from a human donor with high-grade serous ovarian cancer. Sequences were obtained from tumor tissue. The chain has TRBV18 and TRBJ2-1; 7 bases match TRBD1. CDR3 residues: CASSQDRFNPNEQFF. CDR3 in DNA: TGTGCCAGCTCGCAGGACAGGTTCAATCCCAATGAGCAGTTCTTC.